This entry is about one TCR beta chain. Its target antigen remains unknown. Per-base quality was not reported, and no clone a single base away is much larger than it. TCRbeta CDR3 regions were amplified from genomic DNA by means of the immunoSEQ Assay, a bias-controlled multiplex PCR. On the study's bioinformatics: Nucleated cell counts per sample were estimated from amplification of reference gene primers within the assay. Sequence reads were collapsed and filtered to measure the absolute abundance of every unique TCRbeta CDR3 rearrangement. For each sample, productive Simpson clonality was calculated as the square root of Simpson's diversity index across productive rearrangements. The clones in this table, taken by TCRdb from immuneACCESS, are in-frame only. Not every clone is retained; where verified, under half of the shortfall comes from an unresolved V gene, and the cause of the rest is unknown. The DNA gave D and trimming, while V, J and clone size come from that table. The table for this sample lists 100,000 or so clones; 80% to 90% of them were counted only once. The top ten hold roughly 30% of the sample.

The data derive from a study of blood T cell repertoires in COVID-19 (TCRdb year 2020). For the study in its entirety: Samples covering the acute and convalescent phases of COVID-19 were provided by collaborators in the United States, Italy and Spain. The material from the prospective study consisted of cDNA or gDNA derived from T cells, B-cell-depleted T cells, or PBMCs. Subjects who had been exposed to COVID-19, were actively infected with it, or had recovered from it provided the deeply sampled blood TCRbeta repertoires that made up the dataset. The repertoires were made available in a free public database intended to serve as a resource for research on the immune response to SARS-CoV-2. The samples were drawn from the first 160 participants of the ongoing ImmuneRACE study and from more than 1,000 subjects provided by 6 global collaborators. The sample metadata nearly always contained a de-identified subject ID, COVID-19 status, age in years and sex. Where available, HLA class I and class II types were obtained from metadata supplied by the sample provider rather than from assay-based typing. The paper's findings and limits, for the study overall: The quantity of clinical and demographic metadata differed by source and by participant and was supplied without curation.

The collaborating institutions used their own protocols to collect whole blood in K2EDTA tubes. For TCRbeta analysis, collaborators shipped samples in one of three forms: frozen whole blood, isolated PBMCs, or DNA extracted from either of those sample types. The CDR3, cysteine through phenylalanine, is 13 amino acids long. This entry keeps only the CDR3 DNA: 39 bases, framed from base 1. The germline V gene (reference sequence) provides CDR1 LGHDT and CDR2 YNNKEL. Trimming removed 3 bases from V and 11 bases from J; the gene matches leave 8 bases unexplained. The sequenced material came from peripheral blood. This receptor was obtained from a woman of 80 years or more with acute or convalescent COVID-19. In this chain, TRBV3-1 (or the pseudogene TRBV3-2) is recombined with TRBJ1-1; 8 junctional bases match TRBD1. The nucleotide sequence is given as TGTGCCAGCAGCCAGGGGACAGGTGGTTTGGCTTTCTTT. This gives the protein CASSQGTGGLAFF.